One and the same sample provided the 18 T cell receptor beta chains below, sequenced in a study of shared T cell receptors in the human thymus. Produced via immunoSEQ multiplex PCR; TCRdb's table is partial and in-frame only. The sample has hundreds of thousands of clones; over 75% are singletons. This sample also belongs to another study, concerning human thymus T cells.

Sample: thymocytes. Receptors were obtained from a boy less than two years old with a congenital heart defect.

This clone was seen only once. The rearrangement joins TRBV6-1 to TRBJ2-7; D call uncertain. V lost 7 bases and J lost 4, with 14 bases in between. CDR1 and CDR2 from the germline V gene are MNHNS and SASEGT. This CDR3 region has 13 residues. The CDR3 DNA reads as TGTGCCAGCATCCTCCGCATCGGGTACGAGCAGTACTTC. As protein: CASILRIGYEQYF.

The chain employs TRBV11-3 and TRBJ1-5; 9 bases align to TRBD1. This CDR3 is built from 19 residues. The trim removed 5 bases at V and 1 base at J, leaving 15 bases unmatched. Germline V gives CDR1 SGHNT, CDR2 YENEEA. CDR3 DNA: TGTGCCAGCAGCGTCCGGGACAGGGAAGGTGTAAGGAGCAATCAGCCCCAGCATTTT. Its protein product is CASSVRDREGVRSNQPQHF.

The chain recombines TRBV5-1 with TRBJ2-7, with TRBD1 matching over 9 bases. Trimming cost V 3 bases and J 0 bases; bases outside gene matches: 7. Germline-derived CDR1 and CDR2 are SGHRS and YFSETQ. This CDR3 is built from 16 residues. Here the CDR3 DNA reads TGCGCCAGCAGCTCGTACAGGGGGCGATCCTCCTACGAGCAGTACTTC. Translated: CASSSYRGRSSYEQYF.

The CDR3 region has the DNA TGCAGCGTTACTCTCCGTGCGATTATGAACACTGAAGCTTTCTTT. This gives the protein CSVTLRAIMNTEAFF. The gene calls are TRBV29-1 and TRBJ1-1; D is undetermined. The V and J ends lost 5 bases and 0 bases respectively, with 16 bases between them. The CDR3 loop spans 15 amino acids. CDR1 and CDR2 from the germline V gene are SQVTM and ANQGSEA.

The V and J genes are TRBV6-5 and TRBJ2-1, with D possibly being TRBD1 (5 bases). Trimming took 6 bases from V and 7 from J, leaving 10 bases between them. The germline CDR1 and CDR2 sequences are MNHEY and SVGAGI. The CDR3 has 12 amino acids. The CDR3: CASSYRQNEQFF. Written as DNA, the CDR3 is TGTGCCAGCAGCTATCGACAGAATGAGCAGTTCTTC.

This chain joins TRBV19 and TRBJ1-5; TRBD1 matches at 12 bases. Trimming at V came to 3 bases and at J to 4 bases, leaving 1 base not matched to a gene. Germline V lookup: CDR1 LNHDA, CDR2 SQIVND (reference sequence). The CDR3 has 15 amino acids. CDR3 region: CASSMGQGANQPQHF. The DNA of the CDR3 is TGTGCCAGTAGTATGGGACAGGGGGCTAATCAGCCCCAGCATTTT. Full variable domain (rest looked up from reference TRBV19 and TRBJ1-5): DGGITQSPKYLFRKEGQNVTLSCEQNLNHDAMYWYRQDPGQGLRLIYYSQIVNDFQKGDIAEGYSVSREKKESFPLTVTSAQKNPTAFYLCASSMGQGANQPQHFGDGTRLSIL.

The V gene is TRBV30, the J gene TRBJ1-3, with TRBD1 as a possible D gene (6 bases). The CDR3 spans 15 residues. Trimming removed 0 bases at V and 0 bases at J, with 9 bases between. Per germline, CDR1 GTSNPN and CDR2 SVGIG (reference sequence). The CDR3 loop is CAWSVQDSSGNTIYF. CDR3 nucleotide sequence: TGTGCCTGGAGTGTCCAGGACAGCTCTGGAAACACCATATATTTT.

This chain links TRBV21-1 with TRBJ1-5; the table's D call TRBD1 went unverified against the DNA. TRBV21-1 is a recognized pseudogene. The CDR3 is 16 residues long. The CDR3 reads CASSKEGHYSNQPQHF. The CDR3 nucleotides are TGTGCCAGCAGCAAAGAGGGACATTATAGCAATCAGCCCCAGCATTTT.

The CDR3 region has the DNA TGCGCCAGCAGCCAAGTGTGGGGAGCGGGGGGAAGTAACAATGAGCAGTTCTTC. This encodes CASSQVWGAGGSNNEQFF. This rearrangement joins TRBV4-1 to TRBJ2-1, with TRBD2 matching over 9 bases. CDR1 and CDR2 from the germline V gene are MGHRA and YSYEKL. J gave up 5 bases and V 1 base, and 12 bases lay outside the gene matches. This CDR3 spans 18 amino acids.

The gene calls are TRBV28 and TRBJ2-7, with 7 bases fitting TRBD1. Germline CDR1 reads MDHEN; CDR2 reads SYDVKM. V shed 4 bases, J shed 3 bases, and the junction held 12 bases outside the gene matches. This CDR3 region has 16 residues. The CDR3, as DNA: TGTGCCAGCAGTTCCCCCCCGGATACAGGGGACTACGAGCAGTACTTC. Residues: CASSSPPDTGDYEQYF. Filled out from reference TRBV28 and TRBJ2-7, the complete variable domain reads DVKVTQSSRYLVKRTGEKVFLECVQDMDHENMFWYRQDPGLGLRLIYFSYDVKMKEKGDIPEGYSVSREKKERFSLILESASTNQTSMYLCASSSPPDTGDYEQYFGPGTRLTVT.

This clone was found a few times. The chain joins TRBV5-1 to TRBJ2-3; 9 bases match TRBD1. The V gene's germline CDR1 is SGHRS and CDR2 YFSETQ. This CDR3 has 14 amino acids. The V gene end was trimmed by 4 bases and the J gene end by 3 bases; junction bases not matched to a gene: 3. This chain's CDR3 is CASSGDRVTDTQYF. As DNA, the CDR3 is TGCGCCAGCAGCGGGGACAGGGTTACAGATACGCAGTATTTT. Together with reference TRBV5-1 and TRBJ2-3, the CDR3 gives the full variable domain: KAGVTQTPRYLIKTRGQQVTLSCSPISGHRSVSWYQQTPGQGLQFLFEYFSETQRNKGNFPGRFSGRQFSNSRSEMNVSTLELGDSALYLCASSGDRVTDTQYFGPGTRLTVL.

The V and J genes are TRBV5-1 and TRBJ2-3, with D possibly TRBD2 on 5 matching bases. V was clipped by 2 bases and J by 3 bases, with 16 bases between them. Germline lookup yields CDR1 SGHRS and CDR2 YFSETQ. The CDR3 covers 16 residues. As DNA, the CDR3 is TGCGCCAGCAGCTTTCTGCCGACGTCGGGGACAGATACGCAGTATTTT. Translation: CASSFLPTSGTDTQYF.

The chain combines TRBV11-2 with TRBJ2-3, with 13 bases matching TRBD2. This CDR3 comprises 17 residues. Per germline, CDR1 SGHAT and CDR2 FQNNGV. Germline trimming cut 5 bases from V and 5 bases from J; bases unmatched to any gene: 10. CDR3 nucleotides: TGTGCCAGCAGCATCCGTCGGACTAGCGGGAGTGGAGATACGCAGTATTTT. It encodes CASSIRRTSGSGDTQYF.

This chain uses TRBV7-3 with TRBJ1-1, with 8 positions matching TRBD1. CDR1 is SGHTA, CDR2 FQGTGA, per germline. This CDR3 comprises 13 residues. V lost 3 bases and J lost 7; bases outside the gene matches: 4. CDR3 in amino acids: CASSFSGGGEAFF. CDR3 bases: TGTGCCAGCAGCTTCTCAGGGGGCGGTGAAGCTTTCTTT. Combining the CDR3 with reference TRBV7-3 and TRBJ1-1 gives the whole variable domain GAGVSQTPSNKVTEKGKYVELRCDPISGHTALYWYRQSLGQGPEFLIYFQGTGAADDSGLPNDRFFAVRPEGSVSTLKIQRTERGDSAVYLCASSFSGGGEAFFGQGTRLTVV.

The genes are TRBV5-6 and TRBJ2-5, with D uncertain. Germline-derived CDR1 and CDR2 are SGHDT and YYEEEE. V lost 0 bases, J lost 5 bases, and 20 bases lay in between. The CDR3 loop spans 17 amino acids. The CDR3 region is CASSLEFGSPSAETQYF. CDR3 nucleotides: TGTGCCAGCAGCTTGGAGTTCGGTAGCCCCTCGGCCGAGACCCAGTACTTC.

J is TRBJ2-1 and V is TRBV9, with D possibly TRBD2 on 6 matching bases. V shed 4 bases and J shed 8 bases, with 19 bases lying between them. Germline assignment: CDR1 SGDLS and CDR2 YYNGEE. The CDR3 runs to 15 residues. CDR3 in DNA: TGTGCCAGCAGCCTCACTAGCTCCTCAGGCGATGAGCAGTTCTTC. The encoded protein is CASSLTSSSGDEQFF.

The chain recombines TRBV9 with TRBJ2-1; 16 nucleotides agree with TRBD2. V gave up 1 base and J gave up 9 bases; unmatched junction bases: 10. Germline CDR1 and CDR2: SGDLS and YYNGEE. This CDR3 has 18 amino acids. CDR3 protein: CASSVYPGTSGRAGEQFF. In DNA form, the CDR3 reads TGTGCCAGCAGCGTATATCCCGGGACTAGCGGGAGGGCGGGTGAGCAGTTCTTC.

This clone was detected once. This chain connects TRBV9 to TRBJ1-1, with D possibly matching TRBD1 (5 bases). This CDR3 has 16 amino acids. V was shortened by 0 bases and J by 0 bases, with 12 bases between the two germline ends. Germline assignment: CDR1 SGDLS and CDR2 YYNGEE. The CDR3 reads CASSVGDRKLNTEAFF. CDR3 DNA: TGTGCCAGCAGCGTAGGAGACAGAAAGCTGAACACTGAAGCTTTCTTT.